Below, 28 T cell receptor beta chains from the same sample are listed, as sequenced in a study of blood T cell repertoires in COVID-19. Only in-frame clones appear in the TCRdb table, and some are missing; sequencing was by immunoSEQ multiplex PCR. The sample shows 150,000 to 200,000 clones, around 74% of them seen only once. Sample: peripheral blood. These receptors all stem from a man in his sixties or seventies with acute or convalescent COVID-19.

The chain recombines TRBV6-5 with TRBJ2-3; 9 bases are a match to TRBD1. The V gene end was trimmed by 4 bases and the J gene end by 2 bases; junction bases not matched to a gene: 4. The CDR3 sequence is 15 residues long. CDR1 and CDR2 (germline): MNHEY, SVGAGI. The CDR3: CASSSDRGFTDTQYF. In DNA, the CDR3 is TGTGCCAGCAGTTCGGACAGGGGATTCACAGATACGCAGTATTTT.

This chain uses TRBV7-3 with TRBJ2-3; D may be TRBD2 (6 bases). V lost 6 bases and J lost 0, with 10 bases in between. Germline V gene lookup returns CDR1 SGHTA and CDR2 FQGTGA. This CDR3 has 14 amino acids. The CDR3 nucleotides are TGTGCCAGCAGACCGGGACTTAGCACAGATACGCAGTATTTT. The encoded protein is CASRPGLSTDTQYF.

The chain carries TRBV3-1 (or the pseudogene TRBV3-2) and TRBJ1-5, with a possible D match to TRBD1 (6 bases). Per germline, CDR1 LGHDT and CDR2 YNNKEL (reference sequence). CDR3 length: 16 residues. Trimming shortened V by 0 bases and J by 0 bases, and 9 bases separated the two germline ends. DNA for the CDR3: TGTGCCAGCAGCCAAGAAGGGGACATTAGCAATCAGCCCCAGCATTTT. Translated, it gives CASSQEGDISNQPQHF.

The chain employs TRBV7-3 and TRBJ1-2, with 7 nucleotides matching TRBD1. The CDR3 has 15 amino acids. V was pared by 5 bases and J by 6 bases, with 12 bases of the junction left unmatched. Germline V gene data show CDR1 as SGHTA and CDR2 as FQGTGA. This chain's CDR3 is CASSVTGTDFHGYTF. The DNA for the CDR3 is TGTGCCAGCAGCGTCACCGGGACAGACTTTCATGGCTACACCTTC.

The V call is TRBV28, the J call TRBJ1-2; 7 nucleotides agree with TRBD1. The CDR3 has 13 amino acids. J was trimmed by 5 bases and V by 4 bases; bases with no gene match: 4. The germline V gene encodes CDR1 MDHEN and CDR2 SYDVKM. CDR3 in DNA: TGTGCCAGCAGTTACGGGACAGTATATGGCTACACCTTC. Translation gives CASSYGTVYGYTF.

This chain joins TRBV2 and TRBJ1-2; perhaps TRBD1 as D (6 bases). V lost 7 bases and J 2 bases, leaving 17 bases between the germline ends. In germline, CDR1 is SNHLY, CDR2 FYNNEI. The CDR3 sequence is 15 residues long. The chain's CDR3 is CASTPQGAGNYGYTF. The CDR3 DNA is TGTGCCAGCACTCCACAGGGCGCCGGAAACTATGGCTACACCTTC.

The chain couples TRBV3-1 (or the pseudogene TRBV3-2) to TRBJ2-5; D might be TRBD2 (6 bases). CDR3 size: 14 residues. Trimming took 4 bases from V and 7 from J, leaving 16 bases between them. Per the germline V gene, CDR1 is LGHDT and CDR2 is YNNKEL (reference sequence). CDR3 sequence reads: CASSPDPAGSTQYF. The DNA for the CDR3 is TGTGCCAGCAGCCCGGACCCTGCGGGGTCGACCCAGTACTTC.

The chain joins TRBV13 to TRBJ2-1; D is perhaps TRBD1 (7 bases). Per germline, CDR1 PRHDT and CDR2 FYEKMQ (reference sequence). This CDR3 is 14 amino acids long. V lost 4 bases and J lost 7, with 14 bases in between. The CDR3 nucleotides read TGTGCCAGCAGCTCGCGGGACAGCTCTAATGAGCAGTTCTTC. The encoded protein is CASSSRDSSNEQFF.

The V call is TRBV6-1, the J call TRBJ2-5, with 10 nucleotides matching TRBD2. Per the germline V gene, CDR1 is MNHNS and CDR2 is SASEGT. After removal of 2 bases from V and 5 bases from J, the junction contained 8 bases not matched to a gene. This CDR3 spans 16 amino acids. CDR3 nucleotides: TGTGCCAGCAGTGAACTAGCGGGGGAACTGGGGGAGACCCAGTACTTC. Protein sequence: CASSELAGELGETQYF.

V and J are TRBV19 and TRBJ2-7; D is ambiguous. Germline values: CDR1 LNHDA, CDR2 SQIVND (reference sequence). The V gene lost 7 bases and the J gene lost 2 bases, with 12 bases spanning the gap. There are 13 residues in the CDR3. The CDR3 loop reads CASTQTNTYEQYF. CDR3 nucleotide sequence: TGTGCCAGTACTCAGACAAATACCTACGAGCAGTACTTC.

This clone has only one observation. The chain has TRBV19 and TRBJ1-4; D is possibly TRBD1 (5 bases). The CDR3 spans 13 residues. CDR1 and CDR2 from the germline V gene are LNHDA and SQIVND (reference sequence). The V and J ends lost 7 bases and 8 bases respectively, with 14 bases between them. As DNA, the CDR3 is TGTGCCAGTATGGAGCAGGGAGGGGAAAAACTGTTTTTT. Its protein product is CASMEQGGEKLFF.

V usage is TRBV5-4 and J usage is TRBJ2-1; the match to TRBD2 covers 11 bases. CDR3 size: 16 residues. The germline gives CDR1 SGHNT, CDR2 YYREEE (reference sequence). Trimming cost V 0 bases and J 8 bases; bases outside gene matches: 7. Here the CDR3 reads CASSLGGTSGRDEQFF. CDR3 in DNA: TGTGCCAGCAGCTTGGGGGGGACTAGCGGACGGGATGAGCAGTTCTTC.

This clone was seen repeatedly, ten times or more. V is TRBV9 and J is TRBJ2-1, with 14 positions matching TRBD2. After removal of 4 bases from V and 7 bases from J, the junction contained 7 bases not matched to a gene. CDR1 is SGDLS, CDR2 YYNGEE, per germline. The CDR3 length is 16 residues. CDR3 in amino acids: CASSKTGTSGSNEQFF. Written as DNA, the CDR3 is TGTGCCAGCAGCAAGACTGGGACTAGCGGGAGTAATGAGCAGTTCTTC.

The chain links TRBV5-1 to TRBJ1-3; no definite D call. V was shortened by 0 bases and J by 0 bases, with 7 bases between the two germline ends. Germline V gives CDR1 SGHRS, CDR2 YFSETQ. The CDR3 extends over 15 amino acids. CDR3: CASSLDPGSGNTIYF. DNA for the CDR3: TGCGCCAGCAGCTTGGATCCGGGCTCTGGAAACACCATATATTTT. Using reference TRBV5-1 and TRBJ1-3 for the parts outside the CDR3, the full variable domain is KAGVTQTPRYLIKTRGQQVTLSCSPISGHRSVSWYQQTPGQGLQFLFEYFSETQRNKGNFPGRFSGRQFSNSRSEMNVSTLELGDSALYLCASSLDPGSGNTIYFGEGSWLTVV.

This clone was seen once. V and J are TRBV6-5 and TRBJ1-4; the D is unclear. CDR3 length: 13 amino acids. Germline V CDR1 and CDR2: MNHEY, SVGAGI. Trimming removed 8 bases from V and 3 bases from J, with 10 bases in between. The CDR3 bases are TGTGCCAGCGGGAGGAAAGCTAATGAAAAACTGTTTTTT. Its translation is CASGRKANEKLFF.

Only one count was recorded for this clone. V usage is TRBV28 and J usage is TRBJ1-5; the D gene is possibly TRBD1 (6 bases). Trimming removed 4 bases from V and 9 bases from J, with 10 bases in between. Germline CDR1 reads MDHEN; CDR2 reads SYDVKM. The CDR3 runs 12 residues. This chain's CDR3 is CASSSQGPPQHF. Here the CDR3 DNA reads TGTGCCAGCAGTTCACAGGGTCCGCCCCAGCATTTT.

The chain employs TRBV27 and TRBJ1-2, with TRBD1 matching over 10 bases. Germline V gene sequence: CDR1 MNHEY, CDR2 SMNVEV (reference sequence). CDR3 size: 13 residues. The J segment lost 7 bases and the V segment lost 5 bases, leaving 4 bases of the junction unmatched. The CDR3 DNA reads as TGTGCCAGCAGTATAGGGACAGGGGTTGGCTACACCTTC. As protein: CASSIGTGVGYTF.

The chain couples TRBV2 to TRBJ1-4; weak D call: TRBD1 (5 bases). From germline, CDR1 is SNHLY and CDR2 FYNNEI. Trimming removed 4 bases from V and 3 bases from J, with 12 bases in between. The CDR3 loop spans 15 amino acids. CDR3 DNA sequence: TGTGCCAGCAGTGTTCGGGGGAGGGCTAATGAAAAACTGTTTTTT. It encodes CASSVRGRANEKLFF.

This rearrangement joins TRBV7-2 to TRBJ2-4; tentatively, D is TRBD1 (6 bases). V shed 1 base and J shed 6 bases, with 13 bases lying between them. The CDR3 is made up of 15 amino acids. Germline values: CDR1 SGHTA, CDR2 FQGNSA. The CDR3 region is CASSLDNRDINIQYF. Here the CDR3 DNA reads TGTGCCAGCAGCTTAGACAACCGGGACATAAACATTCAGTACTTC.

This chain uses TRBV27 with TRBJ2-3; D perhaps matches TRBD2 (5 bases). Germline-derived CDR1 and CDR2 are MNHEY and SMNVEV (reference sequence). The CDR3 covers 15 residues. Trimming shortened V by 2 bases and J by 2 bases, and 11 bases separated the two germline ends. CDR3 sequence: CASSLQLAVTDTQYF. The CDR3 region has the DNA TGTGCCAGCAGTTTACAGCTAGCAGTCACAGATACGCAGTATTTT.

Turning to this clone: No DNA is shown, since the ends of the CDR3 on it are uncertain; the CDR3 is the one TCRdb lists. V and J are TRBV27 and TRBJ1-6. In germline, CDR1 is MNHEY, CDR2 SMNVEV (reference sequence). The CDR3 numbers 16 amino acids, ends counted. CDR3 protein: CASSTSPGGLNSPLHF.

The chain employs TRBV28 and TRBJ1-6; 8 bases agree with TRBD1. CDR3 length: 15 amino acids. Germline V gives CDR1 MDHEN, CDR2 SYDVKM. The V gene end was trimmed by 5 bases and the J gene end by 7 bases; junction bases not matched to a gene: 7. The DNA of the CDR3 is TGTGCCAGCAGTCTCGGGACAGGTGGGAATTCACCCCTCCACTTT. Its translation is CASSLGTGGNSPLHF.

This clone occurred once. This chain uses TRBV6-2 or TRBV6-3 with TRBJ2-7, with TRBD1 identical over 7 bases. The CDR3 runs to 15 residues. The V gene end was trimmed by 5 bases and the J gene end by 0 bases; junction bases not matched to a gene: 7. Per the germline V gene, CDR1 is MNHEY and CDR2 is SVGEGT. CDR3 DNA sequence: TGTGCCAGCAGTCTAAAACAGGGGAGCTCCTACGAGCAGTACTTC. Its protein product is CASSLKQGSSYEQYF.

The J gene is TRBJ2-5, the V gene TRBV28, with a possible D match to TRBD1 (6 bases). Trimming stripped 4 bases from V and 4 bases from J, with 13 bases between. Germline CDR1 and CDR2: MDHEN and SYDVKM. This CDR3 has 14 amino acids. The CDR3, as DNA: TGTGCCAGCAGTTCCGCCCAGACAGGAGAGACCCAGTACTTC. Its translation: CASSSAQTGETQYF. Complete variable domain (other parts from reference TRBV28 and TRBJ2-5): DVKVTQSSRYLVKRTGEKVFLECVQDMDHENMFWYRQDPGLGLRLIYFSYDVKMKEKGDIPEGYSVSREKKERFSLILESASTNQTSMYLCASSSAQTGETQYFGPGTRLLVL.

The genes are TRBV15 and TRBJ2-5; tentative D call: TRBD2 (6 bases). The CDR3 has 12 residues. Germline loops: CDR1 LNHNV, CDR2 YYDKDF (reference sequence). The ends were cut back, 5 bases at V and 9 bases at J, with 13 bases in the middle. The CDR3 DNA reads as TGTGCCACCAGCGAGGGACTCGGGGCCCAGTACTTC. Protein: CATSEGLGAQYF.

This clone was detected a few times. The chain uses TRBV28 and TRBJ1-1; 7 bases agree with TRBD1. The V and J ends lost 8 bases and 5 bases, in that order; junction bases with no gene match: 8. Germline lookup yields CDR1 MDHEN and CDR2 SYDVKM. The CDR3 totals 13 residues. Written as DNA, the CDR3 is TGTGCCAGCCGGGGCAGGGGGAGTACTGAAGCTTTCTTT. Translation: CASRGRGSTEAFF. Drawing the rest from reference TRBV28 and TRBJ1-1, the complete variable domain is DVKVTQSSRYLVKRTGEKVFLECVQDMDHENMFWYRQDPGLGLRLIYFSYDVKMKEKGDIPEGYSVSREKKERFSLILESASTNQTSMYLCASRGRGSTEAFFGQGTRLTVV.

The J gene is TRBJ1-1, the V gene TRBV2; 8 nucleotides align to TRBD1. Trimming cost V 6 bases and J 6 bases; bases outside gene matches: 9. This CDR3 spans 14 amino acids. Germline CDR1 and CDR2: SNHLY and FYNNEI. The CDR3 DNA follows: TGTGCCAGCAGCAAAGACAGGGGAAGGGCTGAAGCTTTCTTT. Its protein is CASSKDRGRAEAFF.

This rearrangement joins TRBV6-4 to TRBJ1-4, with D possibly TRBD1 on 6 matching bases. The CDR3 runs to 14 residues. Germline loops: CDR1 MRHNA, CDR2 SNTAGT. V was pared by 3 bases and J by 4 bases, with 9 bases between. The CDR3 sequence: CASSEQGNNEKLFF. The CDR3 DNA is TGTGCCAGCAGTGAACAGGGCAATAATGAAAAACTGTTTTTT.